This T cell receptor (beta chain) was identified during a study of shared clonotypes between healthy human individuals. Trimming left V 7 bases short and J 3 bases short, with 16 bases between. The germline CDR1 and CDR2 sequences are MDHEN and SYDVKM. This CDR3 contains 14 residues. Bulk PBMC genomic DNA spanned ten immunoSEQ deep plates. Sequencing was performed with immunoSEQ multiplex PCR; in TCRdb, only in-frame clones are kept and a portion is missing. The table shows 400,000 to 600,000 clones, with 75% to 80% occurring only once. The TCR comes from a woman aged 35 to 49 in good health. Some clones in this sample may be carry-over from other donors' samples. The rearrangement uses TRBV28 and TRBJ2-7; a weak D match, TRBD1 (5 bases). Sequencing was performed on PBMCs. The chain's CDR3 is CASNSKGFNYEQYF. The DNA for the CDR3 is TGTGCCAGCAATAGTAAGGGGTTTAACTACGAGCAGTACTTC.